This T cell receptor (gamma chain) was profiled in a study of Vδ1+ human thymocytes. General observations from the study: Many TRG clonotypes were shared between donors; TRD repertoires were essentially private. Thymic TRG and TRD repertoires appeared highly polyclonal.

Extracted RNA was reverse transcribed into cDNA. The CDR3 regions were amplified by multiplex PCR from V-gene primers to a constant-region primer. TCRdb reapplied CATT to the multiplex PCR reads. The profile shows some 22,000 gamma-chain clones, about an eighth of them singletons. This clone counts as medium-sized (0.01 to 0.1%). Its antigen remains unknown. Other DNA sequences in this specimen translate into the identical CDR3. The length of the CDR3 is 11 residues. Germline V lookup: CDR1 GITISATS, CDR2 ISYDGTV (reference sequence). J gave up 3 bases and V 5 bases, and 1 base lay outside the gene matches.

The chain links TRGV9 to TRGJ1 or TRGJ2. The sequence was obtained from a child less than two years old who had congenital heart surgery. The specimen was Vdelta1+ gamma-delta thymocytes from the thymus. As to subset: FACS-sorted CD3+ TCRalphabeta- TCRVdelta1+ TCRVdelta2- thymocytes. As DNA, the CDR3 is TGTGCCTTGTGGGTTTATTATAAGAAACTCTTT. Amino acid sequence: CALWVYYKKLF.